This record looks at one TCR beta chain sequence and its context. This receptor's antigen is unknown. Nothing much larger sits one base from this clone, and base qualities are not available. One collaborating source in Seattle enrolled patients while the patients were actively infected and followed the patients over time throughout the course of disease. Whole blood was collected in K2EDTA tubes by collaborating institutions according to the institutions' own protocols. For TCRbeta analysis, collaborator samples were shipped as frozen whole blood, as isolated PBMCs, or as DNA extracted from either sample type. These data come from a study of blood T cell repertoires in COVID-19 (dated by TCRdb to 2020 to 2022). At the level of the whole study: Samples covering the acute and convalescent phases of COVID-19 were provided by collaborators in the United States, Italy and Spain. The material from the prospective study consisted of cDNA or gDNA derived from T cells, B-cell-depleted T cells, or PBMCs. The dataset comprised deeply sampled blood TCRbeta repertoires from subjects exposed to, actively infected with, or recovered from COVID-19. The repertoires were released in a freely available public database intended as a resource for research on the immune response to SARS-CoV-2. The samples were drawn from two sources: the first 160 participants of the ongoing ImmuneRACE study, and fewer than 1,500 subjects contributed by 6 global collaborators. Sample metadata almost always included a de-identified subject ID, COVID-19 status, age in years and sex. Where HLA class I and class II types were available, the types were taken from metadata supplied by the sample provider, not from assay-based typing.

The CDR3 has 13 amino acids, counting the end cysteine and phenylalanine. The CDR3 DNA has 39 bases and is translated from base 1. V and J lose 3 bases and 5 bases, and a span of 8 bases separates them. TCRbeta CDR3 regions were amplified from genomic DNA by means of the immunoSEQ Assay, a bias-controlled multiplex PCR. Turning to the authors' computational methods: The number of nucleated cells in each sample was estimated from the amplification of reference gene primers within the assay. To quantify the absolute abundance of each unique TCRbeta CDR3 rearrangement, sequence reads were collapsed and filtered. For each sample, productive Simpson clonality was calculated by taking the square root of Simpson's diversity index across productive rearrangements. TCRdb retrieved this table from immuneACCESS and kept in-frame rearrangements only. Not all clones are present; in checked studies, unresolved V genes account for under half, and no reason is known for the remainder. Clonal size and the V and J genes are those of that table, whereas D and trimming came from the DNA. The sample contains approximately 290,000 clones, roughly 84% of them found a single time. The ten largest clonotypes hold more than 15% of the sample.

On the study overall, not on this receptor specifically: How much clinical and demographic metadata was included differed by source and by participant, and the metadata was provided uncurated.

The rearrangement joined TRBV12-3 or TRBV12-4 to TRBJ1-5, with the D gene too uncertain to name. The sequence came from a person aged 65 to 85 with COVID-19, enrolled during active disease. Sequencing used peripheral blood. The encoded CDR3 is CASSFGRHQPQHF. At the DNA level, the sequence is TGTGCCAGCAGTTTTGGCAGGCATCAGCCCCAGCATTTT.